This T cell receptor beta chain was recovered during a study of molecular identifiers for immune sequencing clone quantification. The study, taken as a whole, reports: Reportedly, one cell's Jurkat TCR RNA was detected within 1,200,000 naive CD8 cells.

Germline V gives CDR1 LGHNA, CDR2 YSLEER. The CDR3 runs 12 residues. V gave up 3 bases and J gave up 9 bases, with 9 bases separating them. The table lists this clonotype with many counts. The antigen remains unidentified. TCRdb itself ran the PCR reads through MiXCR, one entry per CDR3 protein. This sample carries approximately 40,000 distinct CDR3 sequences, around 20% of them seen once, and the ten largest clones take roughly 7.1%. Source material: naive CD8+ T cells from blood, with Jurkat cell RNA spiked in. Regarding subset: FACS-sorted CD8+CD4-CCR7+CD45RA+ naive T cells. This clonotype originated in a human donor in good health. Some libraries in this study had Jurkat cell RNA spiked in. The rearrangement links TRBV4-3 to TRBJ2-1, with D possibly being TRBD2 (6 bases). The CDR3 nucleotides are TGCGCCAGCAGCCAGGAGGGCCTTGAGCAGTTCTTC. Its translation is CASSQEGLEQFF.